These 20 T cell receptor beta chains came from one sample sequenced in a study of cytomegalovirus exposure and HLA in healthy donors. Both 60 Vbeta primers and 13 Jbeta primers went into the PCR. Sequencing used immunoSEQ multiplex PCR; TCRdb keeps in-frame clones, though not all of them. The table has approximately 100,000 clones, about two thirds seen once. Material for sequencing was PBMCs. These receptors were obtained from a female donor in good health and CMV-seronegative.

The sample holds a few counts of this clone. The rearrangement joins TRBV6-1 to TRBJ2-1; D is perhaps TRBD2 (5 bases). Germline values: CDR1 MNHNS, CDR2 SASEGT. Trimming shortened V by 5 bases and J by 4 bases, and 15 bases separated the two germline ends. The CDR3 has 15 residues. Written as DNA, the CDR3 is TGTGCCAGCAGTACGACGAGGGCTATATACAATGAGCAGTTCTTC. Translated, it gives CASSTTRAIYNEQFF.

This chain uses TRBV10-3 with TRBJ1-4, with TRBD1 matching over 12 bases. Germline CDR1 is ENHRY and CDR2 is SYGVKD. Trimming removed 11 bases from V and 10 bases from J; junction bases left unmatched: 11. The length of the CDR3 is 14 residues. The CDR3 loop reads CASGGDRGPGKLFF. The CDR3 coding sequence is TGTGCCTCAGGAGGGGACAGGGGGCCTGGAAAACTGTTTTTT.

J is TRBJ1-1 and V is TRBV2; possible D gene TRBD1, 6 bases. V lost 8 bases, J lost 1 base, and 11 bases lay in between. This CDR3 comprises 13 residues. Germline assignment: CDR1 SNHLY and CDR2 FYNNEI. The CDR3 DNA reads TGTGCCAGCCGATTGGGACAGAACACTGAAGCTTTCTTT. As protein: CASRLGQNTEAFF. Filled out from reference TRBV2 and TRBJ1-1, the complete variable domain reads EPEVTQTPSHQVTQMGQEVILRCVPISNHLYFYWYRQILGQKVEFLVSFYNNEISEKSEIFDDQFSVERPDGSNFTLKIRSTKLEDSAMYFCASRLGQNTEAFFGQGTRLTVV.

The V and J genes are TRBV5-8 and TRBJ1-2, with D possibly matching TRBD1 (5 bases). The CDR3 sequence is 13 residues long. Germline-derived CDR1 and CDR2 are SGHTS and YDEGEE. V shed 0 bases and J shed 5 bases, with 8 bases lying between them. CDR3 residues: CASSLVRGYGYTF. For the CDR3, the DNA is TGTGCCAGCAGCTTGGTACGGGGGTATGGCTACACCTTC.

This clone was recorded only once. This chain links TRBV9 with TRBJ2-5; the D gene is possibly TRBD1 (6 bases). The CDR3 runs 14 residues. Trimming pared 7 bases from V and 0 bases from J, leaving 13 bases between. Looked up from germline, CDR1 is SGDLS and CDR2 is YYNGEE. In DNA form, the CDR3 reads TGTGCCAGCGCACTTGACAGGTACCAAGAGACCCAGTACTTC. As protein: CASALDRYQETQYF. Based on the CDR3 plus reference TRBV9 and TRBJ2-5, the full variable domain is DSGVTQTPKHLITATGQRVTLRCSPRSGDLSVYWYQQSLDQGLQFLIQYYNGEERAKGNILERFSAQQFPDLHSELNLSSLELGDSALYFCASALDRYQETQYFGPGTRLLVL.

This chain joins TRBV30 and TRBJ2-5; the match to TRBD2 covers 7 bases. V shed 5 bases and J 5 bases; nucleotides not matched to a gene: 20. The CDR3 loop spans 17 amino acids. Germline CDR1 is GTSNPN and CDR2 is SVGIG (reference sequence). CDR3 protein: CAWGLSLGGRAGETQYF. CDR3 sequence (DNA): TGTGCCTGGGGGCTTTCGTTGGGAGGGAGGGCCGGGGAGACCCAGTACTTC.

In its sample, this clone was seen once. This chain joins TRBV6-5 and TRBJ1-2; 10 positions agree with TRBD1. The CDR3 covers 14 residues. Germline V gene lookup returns CDR1 MNHEY and CDR2 SVGAGI. Trimming at V came to 6 bases and at J to 7 bases, leaving 8 bases not matched to a gene. For the CDR3, the DNA is TGTGCCAGCAGATTGACAGGGGGCGCTGGTGGCTACACCTTC. This gives the protein CASRLTGGAGGYTF.

In this sample, this clone turned up a few times. The rearrangement uses TRBV6-5 and TRBJ2-3; 7 bases align to TRBD1. The V and J ends lost 6 bases and 0 bases, in that order; junction bases with no gene match: 6. The CDR3 length is 15 residues. Germline V gives CDR1 MNHEY, CDR2 SVGAGI. CDR3 nucleotide sequence: TGTGCCAGCAGCCAGACAGGGTCTAGCACAGATACGCAGTATTTT. Translated: CASSQTGSSTDTQYF.

V usage is TRBV13 and J usage is TRBJ2-2; TRBD1 is a possible D gene (5 bases). The ends were cut back, 6 bases at V and 8 bases at J, with 10 bases in the middle. Germline V lookup: CDR1 PRHDT, CDR2 FYEKMQ (reference sequence). The CDR3 length is 12 residues. Here the CDR3 DNA reads TGTGCCAGCAGTTCGAACAGGGGGGAGCTGTTTTTT. This translates into CASSSNRGELFF.

The chain uses TRBV5-1 and TRBJ2-1; 10 bases agree with TRBD2. Germline V gene lookup returns CDR1 SGHRS and CDR2 YFSETQ. V trimming: 0 bases; J trimming: 0 bases; junction bases outside the gene matches: 3. The CDR3 covers 17 residues. CDR3 sequence (DNA): TGCGCCAGCAGCTTGGTATCTAGCGGGAGCTCCTACAATGAGCAGTTCTTC. Residues: CASSLVSSGSSYNEQFF. Complete variable domain (other parts from reference TRBV5-1 and TRBJ2-1): KAGVTQTPRYLIKTRGQQVTLSCSPISGHRSVSWYQQTPGQGLQFLFEYFSETQRNKGNFPGRFSGRQFSNSRSEMNVSTLELGDSALYLCASSLVSSGSSYNEQFFGPGTRLTVL.

The rearrangement links TRBV6-1 to TRBJ1-1, with D maybe TRBD1 (6 bases). Trimming removed 11 bases from V and 7 bases from J, with 14 bases in between. CDR3 size: 11 residues. Germline V CDR1 and CDR2: MNHNS, SASEGT. The DNA for the CDR3 is TGTGCCTCCCTGGACAGACGTGAAGCTTTCTTT. It translates to CASLDRREAFF.

This chain links TRBV28 with TRBJ1-2, with 7 bases lining up with TRBD1. The J segment lost 7 bases and the V segment lost 2 bases, leaving 4 bases of the junction unmatched. The germline V gene encodes CDR1 MDHEN and CDR2 SYDVKM. CDR3 size: 13 residues. This chain's CDR3 is CASSLDRVGGYTF. Here the CDR3 DNA reads TGTGCCAGCAGTTTAGACAGGGTTGGTGGCTACACCTTC.

The V call is TRBV5-8, the J call TRBJ2-2; the D gene is possibly TRBD1 (6 bases). Trimming stripped 5 bases from V and 4 bases from J, with 18 bases between. The CDR3 is made up of 16 amino acids. From germline, CDR1 is SGHTS and CDR2 YDEGEE. The CDR3 nucleotides read TGTGCCAGCAGTCGTTGGGGCCAGGGGAGCACCGGGGAGCTGTTTTTT. Translated, it gives CASSRWGQGSTGELFF.

The V gene is TRBV2, the J gene TRBJ2-1; 7 bases map to TRBD2. The CDR3 covers 15 residues. Germline CDR1 SNHLY, CDR2 FYNNEI. V was clipped by 10 bases and J by 4 bases; unmatched bases: 13. CDR3 DNA: TGTGCCACTCGACACTCGGGGGGACGTTACAATGAGCAGTTCTTC. Encoded protein: CATRHSGGRYNEQFF. Supplemented by reference TRBV2 and TRBJ2-1, the full variable domain reads EPEVTQTPSHQVTQMGQEVILRCVPISNHLYFYWYRQILGQKVEFLVSFYNNEISEKSEIFDDQFSVERPDGSNFTLKIRSTKLEDSAMYFCATRHSGGRYNEQFFGPGTRLTVL.

The chain carries TRBV19 and TRBJ2-7; D perhaps matches TRBD2 (5 bases). V lost 5 bases and J 0 bases, leaving 8 bases between the germline ends. The CDR3 covers 13 residues. The germline V gene has CDR1 LNHDA and CDR2 SQIVND (reference sequence). The DNA for the CDR3 is TGTGCCAGTAGTCCCCTAGCCTCCTACGAGCAGTACTTC. This translates into CASSPLASYEQYF.

In its sample, this clone was seen once. The chain couples TRBV7-9 to TRBJ2-2, with 7 positions matching TRBD2. The CDR3 covers 16 residues. The germline V gene encodes CDR1 SEHNR and CDR2 FQNEAQ (reference sequence). V lost 2 bases to trimming and J lost 5 bases; unmatched junction nucleotides: 8. Written as DNA, the CDR3 is TGTGCCAGCAGCTTAACCACGGGAGGATGGACCGGGGAGCTGTTTTTT. This translates into CASSLTTGGWTGELFF.

This chain connects TRBV5-1 to TRBJ2-2; the match to TRBD2 covers 10 bases. V gave up 2 bases and J gave up 5 bases; unmatched junction bases: 12. The CDR3 is made up of 18 amino acids. The germline V gene encodes CDR1 SGHRS and CDR2 YFSETQ. CDR3 nucleotides: TGCGCCAGCAGCTTATCCATATCTAGCGGGAGTAAGACCGGGGAGCTGTTTTTT. It specifies CASSLSISSGSKTGELFF.

The V call is TRBV6-6, the J call TRBJ1-2; a weak D match, TRBD1 (6 bases). Trimming shortened V by 4 bases and J by 6 bases, and 12 bases separated the two germline ends. There are 13 residues in the CDR3. Germline V gene data show CDR1 as MNHNY and CDR2 as SVGAGI (reference sequence). The CDR3 DNA follows: TGTGCCAGCAGTTCCACAGGGCTGGATGGCTACACCTTC. It is translated as CASSSTGLDGYTF.

This sequence joins TRBV7-8 and TRBJ2-3, with a tentative D call TRBD2 (5 bases). This CDR3 spans 18 amino acids. Trimming took 0 bases from V and 1 from J, leaving 17 bases between them. The germline gives CDR1 SGHVS, CDR2 FQNEAQ. DNA of the CDR3: TGTGCCAGCAGCTTAGCGCGGGCTATTCACGGGGGCACAGATACGCAGTATTTT. It translates to CASSLARAIHGGTDTQYF.

CDR3 in DNA: TGTGCCAGCCGCACTAGCCGGACAGGGCTTGGCTACACCTTC. Its translation: CASRTSRTGLGYTF. The chain is built from TRBV28 and TRBJ1-2; 8 positions match TRBD1. CDR1 is MDHEN, CDR2 SYDVKM, per germline. CDR3 length equals 14 residues. Germline trimming cut 8 bases from V and 7 bases from J; bases unmatched to any gene: 12.